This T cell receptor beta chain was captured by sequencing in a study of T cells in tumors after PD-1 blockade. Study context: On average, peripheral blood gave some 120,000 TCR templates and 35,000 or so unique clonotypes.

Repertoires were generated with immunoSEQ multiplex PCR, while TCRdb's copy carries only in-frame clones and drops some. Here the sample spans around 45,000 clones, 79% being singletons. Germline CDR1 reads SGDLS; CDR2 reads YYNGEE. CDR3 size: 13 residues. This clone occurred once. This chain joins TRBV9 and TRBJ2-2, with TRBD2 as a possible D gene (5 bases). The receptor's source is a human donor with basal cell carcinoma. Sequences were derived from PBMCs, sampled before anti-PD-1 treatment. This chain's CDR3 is CARQRKNTGELFF. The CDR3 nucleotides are TGTGCGCGGCAGCGGAAGAACACCGGGGAGCTGTTTTTT. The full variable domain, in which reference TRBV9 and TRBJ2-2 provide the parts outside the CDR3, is DSGVTQTPKHLITATGQRVTLRCSPRSGDLSVYWYQQSLDQGLQFLIQYYNGEERAKGNILERFSAQQFPDLHSELNLSSLELGDSALYFCARQRKNTGELFFGEGSRLTVL.